This T cell receptor (beta chain) was sequenced in a study of technical replicates of blood from a few donors. Germline V CDR1 and CDR2: MGHDK, SYGVNS. This CDR3 region has 15 residues. Trimming left V 1 base short and J 8 bases short, with 12 bases between. Only one count was recorded for this clone. Sequencing used immunoSEQ multiplex PCR; TCRdb keeps in-frame clones, though not all of them. The sample holds some 54,000 clones; just over 90% are singletons and the top ten take 4.2%. The sequence was collected from a human donor in good health. Some clones in this sample may be carry-over from other donors' samples. Sequenced: PBMCs. The chain links TRBV25-1 to TRBJ1-6, with D perhaps TRBD1 (6 bases). The CDR3 DNA follows: TGTGCCAGCAGTGAATGGCCTGAGGGGGATTCACCCCTCCACTTT. Encoded protein: CASSEWPEGDSPLHF. The variable domain in full, with the rest retrieved from reference TRBV25-1 and TRBJ1-6, is EADIYQTPRYLVIGTGKKITLECSQTMGHDKMYWYQQDPGMELHLIHYSYGVNSTEKGDLSSESTVSRIRTEHFPLTLESARPSHTSQYLCASSEWPEGDSPLHFGNGTRLTVT.